The 25 T cell receptor beta chains in this list originate from one sample, sequenced in a study of T cell responses to AZD1222 COVID-19 vaccine. Sequencing used immunoSEQ multiplex PCR; TCRdb keeps in-frame clones, though not all of them. The profile shows 240,000 or so clones, 80% to 95% of them singletons. The sample in question was peripheral blood, obtained on day 0 of AZD1222 vaccination. The receptor set was obtained from an adult in good health.

The chain carries TRBV12-5 and TRBJ2-1; 8 nucleotides agree with TRBD2. CDR1 is LGHNT, CDR2 FRNRAP, per germline. The CDR3 has 15 amino acids. The junction had 14 bases not matched to a gene; V was cut back by 6 bases and J by 10 bases. The CDR3 DNA is TGTGCTAGTGGATGGAGCGGGAGAGGGCAAGGCGAGCAGTTCTTC. Its translation: CASGWSGRGQGEQFF.

V gene TRBV3-1 (or the pseudogene TRBV3-2) combines with J gene TRBJ1-2, with D perhaps matching TRBD1 (5 bases). Between the trimmed V and J ends, which lost 1 base and 7 bases, there was a span of 13 bases. Germline assignment: CDR1 LGHDT and CDR2 YNNKEL (reference sequence). The CDR3 runs to 14 residues. The CDR3 region is CASSQASGISGYTF. In nucleotides, the CDR3 is TGTGCCAGCAGCCAAGCCTCAGGGATAAGTGGCTACACCTTC.

The rearrangement joins TRBV28 to TRBJ2-7, with 10 bases that match TRBD2. There are 15 residues in the CDR3. Losses at the gene ends were 1 base for V and 4 bases for J; bases not matched to a gene: 4. Germline loops: CDR1 MDHEN, CDR2 SYDVKM. Here the CDR3 DNA reads TGTGCCAGCAGTTTATTAAAGGGACTAGCGTACGAGCAGTACTTC. Translating it yields CASSLLKGLAYEQYF.

The chain links TRBV11-2 to TRBJ2-2; TRBD1 aligns across 7 bases. Trimming removed 5 bases from V and 7 bases from J; junction bases left unmatched: 13. The CDR3 is made up of 16 amino acids. The V gene's germline CDR1 is SGHAT and CDR2 FQNNGV. In DNA form, the CDR3 reads TGTGCCAGCAGCCCAGTGTCCGGGGACAGTAGCGGGGAGCTGTTTTTT. Amino acid sequence: CASSPVSGDSSGELFF.

This clone was picked up one time. The chain joins TRBV19 to TRBJ2-7; 9 bases line up with TRBD1. The CDR3 has 16 residues. The ends lost 0 bases at V and 2 bases at J; junction bases unmatched: 5. Germline assignment: CDR1 LNHDA and CDR2 SQIVND (reference sequence). The CDR3: CASSIDVGQGTYEQYF. CDR3 DNA sequence: TGTGCCAGTAGTATAGATGTCGGACAGGGGACCTACGAGCAGTACTTC.

The rearrangement links TRBV7-8 to TRBJ2-5, with TRBD2 matching over 11 bases. The germline V gene encodes CDR1 SGHVS and CDR2 FQNEAQ. After removal of 6 bases from V and 1 base from J, the junction contained 7 bases not matched to a gene. The CDR3 runs 16 residues. The CDR3: CASRQTGTSGQETQYF. CDR3 bases: TGTGCCAGCAGGCAAACCGGGACTAGCGGCCAAGAGACCCAGTACTTC. The full variable domain, rest sourced from reference TRBV7-8 and TRBJ2-5, is GAGVSQSPRYKVAKRGQDVALRCDPISGHVSLFWYQQALGQGPEFLTYFQNEAQLDKSGLPSDRFFAERPEGSVSTLKIQRTQQEDSAVYLCASRQTGTSGQETQYFGPGTRLLVL.

The genes are TRBV20-1 and TRBJ1-5, with no clear D. The CDR3 consists of 11 residues. With 3 bases removed from V and 12 bases from J, the gap between germline ends came to 12 bases. CDR1 DFQATT and CDR2 SNEGSKA come from the germline V gene (reference sequence). The CDR3 loop is CSASQGSGQHF. CDR3 coding DNA: TGCAGTGCTAGTCAAGGTAGTGGCCAGCATTTT.

This chain connects TRBV28 to TRBJ1-5, with 7 bases lining up with TRBD1. CDR1 is MDHEN, CDR2 SYDVKM, per germline. The CDR3 is 16 amino acids. V was clipped by 5 bases and J by 5 bases; unmatched bases: 12. The chain's CDR3 is CASSPPLTGMDQPQHF. The CDR3 DNA reads as TGTGCCAGCAGTCCCCCCCTGACAGGGATGGATCAGCCCCAGCATTTT. The variable domain in full, completed from reference TRBV28 and TRBJ1-5, reads DVKVTQSSRYLVKRTGEKVFLECVQDMDHENMFWYRQDPGLGLRLIYFSYDVKMKEKGDIPEGYSVSREKKERFSLILESASTNQTSMYLCASSPPLTGMDQPQHFGDGTRLSIL.

The chain uses TRBV7-9 and TRBJ2-1; 7 nucleotides agree with TRBD1. The V and J ends lost 2 bases and 2 bases, in that order; junction bases with no gene match: 15. The CDR3 is made up of 19 amino acids. Germline CDR1 SEHNR, CDR2 FQNEAQ (reference sequence). In DNA, the CDR3 is TGTGCCAGCAGCTTAATGCTGAAAGGGGGCGGGCGCGCCTACAATGAGCAGTTCTTC. Protein sequence: CASSLMLKGGGRAYNEQFF.

Regarding this clone: Additional DNA sequences in this sample encode the identical CDR3. The chain has TRBV3-1 (or the pseudogene TRBV3-2) and TRBJ1-5; D gene ambiguous. V lost 1 base to trimming and J lost 0 bases, with 1 base between them. Germline values: CDR1 LGHDT, CDR2 YNNKEL (reference sequence). This CDR3 contains 13 residues. Here the CDR3 reads CASSQGSNQPQHF. The CDR3, as DNA: TGTGCCAGCAGCCAAGGTAGCAATCAGCCCCAGCATTTT.

This sequence joins TRBV3-1 (or the pseudogene TRBV3-2) and TRBJ2-7; 7 bases fit TRBD1. Germline CDR1 and CDR2: LGHDT and YNNKEL (reference sequence). With V trimmed by 4 bases and J by 4 bases, 10 bases remained unmatched. The CDR3 is 15 residues long. CDR3 in amino acids: CASSPTLTGRYEQYF. CDR3 bases: TGTGCCAGCAGCCCTACATTGACAGGGCGGTACGAGCAGTACTTC.

J is TRBJ2-7 and V is TRBV3-1 (or the pseudogene TRBV3-2); TRBD2 aligns across 10 bases. V lost 6 bases and J lost 8; bases outside the gene matches: 4. CDR1 and CDR2 from the germline V gene are LGHDT and YNNKEL (reference sequence). There are 12 residues in the CDR3. As DNA, the CDR3 is TGTGCCAGCAGTCCTAGCGGGAGTAAGCAGTACTTC. Protein: CASSPSGSKQYF.

The genes are TRBV5-1 and TRBJ2-5; no definite D call. This CDR3 is 15 amino acids long. Trimming stripped 4 bases from V and 1 base from J, with 14 bases between. Per the germline V gene, CDR1 is SGHRS and CDR2 is YFSETQ. Here the CDR3 DNA reads TGCGCCAGCAGCGTTAGAATTCCAACCCAAGAGACCCAGTACTTC. It specifies CASSVRIPTQETQYF.

The genes are TRBV7-6 and TRBJ1-5, with D possibly TRBD1 on 5 matching bases. Deletions cut 5 bases from V and 10 bases from J, with 21 bases between. The CDR3 consists of 15 residues. Germline V gives CDR1 SGHVS, CDR2 FNYEAQ. CDR3 region: CASSPTRRDGEPQHF. DNA of the CDR3: TGTGCCAGCAGCCCGACCCGCCGGGACGGAGAACCCCAGCATTTT.

The J gene is TRBJ2-7, the V gene TRBV19; 10 bases are shared with TRBD2. J lost 6 bases, V lost 3 bases, and 11 bases had no gene match. This CDR3 is built from 16 residues. Looked up from germline, CDR1 is LNHDA and CDR2 is SQIVND (reference sequence). CDR3 region: CASSMTGTSVWGEQYF. The DNA for the CDR3 is TGTGCCAGTAGTATGACCGGGACTAGCGTATGGGGCGAGCAGTACTTC.

The chain carries TRBV7-2 and TRBJ1-4; TRBD1 matches at 8 bases. Germline V gives CDR1 SGHTA, CDR2 FQGNSA. The CDR3 covers 15 residues. V was pared by 1 base and J by 5 bases, with 3 bases of the junction left unmatched. The DNA for the CDR3 is TGTGCCAGCAGCTTAGGGGACAGGAACAATGAAAAACTGTTTTTT. It specifies CASSLGDRNNEKLFF.

The chain couples TRBV7-2 to TRBJ1-5, with TRBD1 identical over 10 bases. J lost 7 bases, V lost 5 bases, and 8 bases had no gene match. There are 15 residues in the CDR3. Per the germline V gene, CDR1 is SGHTA and CDR2 is FQGNSA. The CDR3 nucleotides read TGTGCCAGCAGCCACGACAGGGGGCGCGGACAGCCCCAGCATTTT. Translating gives CASSHDRGRGQPQHF.

The V and J genes are TRBV6-2 or TRBV6-3 and TRBJ2-1, with 13 bases lining up with TRBD2. With V trimmed by 5 bases and J by 10 bases, 5 bases remained unmatched. Germline CDR1 reads MNHEY; CDR2 reads SVGEGT. The CDR3 runs 14 residues. The CDR3 DNA is TGTGCCAGCAGTCTACTAGCGGGAGGGCCAGAGCAGTTCTTC. Translation gives CASSLLAGGPEQFF.

The rearrangement joins TRBV10-1 to TRBJ2-7; TRBD2 aligns across 13 bases. The V and J ends lost 0 bases and 3 bases, in that order; junction bases with no gene match: 17. This CDR3 comprises 21 residues. The germline V gene encodes CDR1 WNHNN and CDR2 SYGVQD (reference sequence). The CDR3 DNA sequence: TGCGCCAGCAGTGAGTCGATGGGGTCCCGGCGACTAGCGGGAGGTATCTACGAGCAGTACTTC. It encodes CASSESMGSRRLAGGIYEQYF.

V and J are TRBV10-3 and TRBJ1-1, with a possible D match to TRBD1 (5 bases). Germline V gene sequence: CDR1 ENHRY, CDR2 SYGVKD. This CDR3 comprises 13 residues. Trimming removed 5 bases from V and 3 bases from J, with 10 bases in between. The CDR3 region is CAISTGWDTEAFF. The CDR3 DNA reads TGTGCCATCAGTACAGGTTGGGACACTGAAGCTTTCTTT.

V and J are TRBV27 and TRBJ1-1; D remains ambiguous. V was shortened by 6 bases and J by 1 base, with 12 bases between the two germline ends. From germline, CDR1 is MNHEY and CDR2 SMNVEV (reference sequence). This CDR3 comprises 14 residues. The CDR3 DNA follows: TGTGCCAGCAGCCTCGACAATGGGAACACTGAAGCTTTCTTT. It is translated as CASSLDNGNTEAFF.

This clone was seen a handful of times. The chain combines TRBV28 with TRBJ2-7; TRBD1 is a possible D gene (8 bases). Germline V CDR1 and CDR2: MDHEN, SYDVKM. CDR3 length: 15 residues. Trimming took off 6 bases at V and 4 bases at J, with 19 bases between the two ends. The CDR3 nucleotides are TGTGCCAGCAGGAACAGGGGGGAGGGACGATACGAGCAGTACTTC. This codes for CASRNRGEGRYEQYF. The whole variable domain, filled in from reference TRBV28 and TRBJ2-7, reads DVKVTQSSRYLVKRTGEKVFLECVQDMDHENMFWYRQDPGLGLRLIYFSYDVKMKEKGDIPEGYSVSREKKERFSLILESASTNQTSMYLCASRNRGEGRYEQYFGPGTRLTVT.

This clone occurred once. The chain joins TRBV18 to TRBJ1-3, with D possibly matching TRBD1 (6 bases). The CDR3 consists of 15 residues. Trimming left V 5 bases short and J 0 bases short, with 11 bases between. Germline V CDR1 and CDR2: KGHSH, LQKENI. The chain's CDR3 is CASSAQGYSGNTIYF. CDR3 nucleotides: TGTGCCAGCTCAGCACAGGGTTACTCTGGAAACACCATATATTTT.

V and J are TRBV7-9 and TRBJ1-1; D is uncertain. V lost 6 bases and J lost 0, with 14 bases in between. The CDR3 covers 15 residues. Germline V gene lookup returns CDR1 SEHNR and CDR2 FQNEAQ (reference sequence). The CDR3 DNA follows: TGTGCCAGCAGATCCCCGGTGCTGCTGAACACTGAAGCTTTCTTT. It specifies CASRSPVLLNTEAFF.

This clone was seen only once. The chain uses TRBV3-1 (or the pseudogene TRBV3-2) and TRBJ2-2; D ambiguous. The germline CDR1 and CDR2 sequences are LGHDT and YNNKEL (reference sequence). The CDR3 is 15 amino acids. With 4 bases removed from V and 6 bases from J, the gap between germline ends came to 15 bases. The CDR3 is CASSPRHQGSGELFF. CDR3 nucleotides: TGTGCCAGCAGCCCTCGACACCAAGGGTCCGGGGAGCTGTTTTTT.